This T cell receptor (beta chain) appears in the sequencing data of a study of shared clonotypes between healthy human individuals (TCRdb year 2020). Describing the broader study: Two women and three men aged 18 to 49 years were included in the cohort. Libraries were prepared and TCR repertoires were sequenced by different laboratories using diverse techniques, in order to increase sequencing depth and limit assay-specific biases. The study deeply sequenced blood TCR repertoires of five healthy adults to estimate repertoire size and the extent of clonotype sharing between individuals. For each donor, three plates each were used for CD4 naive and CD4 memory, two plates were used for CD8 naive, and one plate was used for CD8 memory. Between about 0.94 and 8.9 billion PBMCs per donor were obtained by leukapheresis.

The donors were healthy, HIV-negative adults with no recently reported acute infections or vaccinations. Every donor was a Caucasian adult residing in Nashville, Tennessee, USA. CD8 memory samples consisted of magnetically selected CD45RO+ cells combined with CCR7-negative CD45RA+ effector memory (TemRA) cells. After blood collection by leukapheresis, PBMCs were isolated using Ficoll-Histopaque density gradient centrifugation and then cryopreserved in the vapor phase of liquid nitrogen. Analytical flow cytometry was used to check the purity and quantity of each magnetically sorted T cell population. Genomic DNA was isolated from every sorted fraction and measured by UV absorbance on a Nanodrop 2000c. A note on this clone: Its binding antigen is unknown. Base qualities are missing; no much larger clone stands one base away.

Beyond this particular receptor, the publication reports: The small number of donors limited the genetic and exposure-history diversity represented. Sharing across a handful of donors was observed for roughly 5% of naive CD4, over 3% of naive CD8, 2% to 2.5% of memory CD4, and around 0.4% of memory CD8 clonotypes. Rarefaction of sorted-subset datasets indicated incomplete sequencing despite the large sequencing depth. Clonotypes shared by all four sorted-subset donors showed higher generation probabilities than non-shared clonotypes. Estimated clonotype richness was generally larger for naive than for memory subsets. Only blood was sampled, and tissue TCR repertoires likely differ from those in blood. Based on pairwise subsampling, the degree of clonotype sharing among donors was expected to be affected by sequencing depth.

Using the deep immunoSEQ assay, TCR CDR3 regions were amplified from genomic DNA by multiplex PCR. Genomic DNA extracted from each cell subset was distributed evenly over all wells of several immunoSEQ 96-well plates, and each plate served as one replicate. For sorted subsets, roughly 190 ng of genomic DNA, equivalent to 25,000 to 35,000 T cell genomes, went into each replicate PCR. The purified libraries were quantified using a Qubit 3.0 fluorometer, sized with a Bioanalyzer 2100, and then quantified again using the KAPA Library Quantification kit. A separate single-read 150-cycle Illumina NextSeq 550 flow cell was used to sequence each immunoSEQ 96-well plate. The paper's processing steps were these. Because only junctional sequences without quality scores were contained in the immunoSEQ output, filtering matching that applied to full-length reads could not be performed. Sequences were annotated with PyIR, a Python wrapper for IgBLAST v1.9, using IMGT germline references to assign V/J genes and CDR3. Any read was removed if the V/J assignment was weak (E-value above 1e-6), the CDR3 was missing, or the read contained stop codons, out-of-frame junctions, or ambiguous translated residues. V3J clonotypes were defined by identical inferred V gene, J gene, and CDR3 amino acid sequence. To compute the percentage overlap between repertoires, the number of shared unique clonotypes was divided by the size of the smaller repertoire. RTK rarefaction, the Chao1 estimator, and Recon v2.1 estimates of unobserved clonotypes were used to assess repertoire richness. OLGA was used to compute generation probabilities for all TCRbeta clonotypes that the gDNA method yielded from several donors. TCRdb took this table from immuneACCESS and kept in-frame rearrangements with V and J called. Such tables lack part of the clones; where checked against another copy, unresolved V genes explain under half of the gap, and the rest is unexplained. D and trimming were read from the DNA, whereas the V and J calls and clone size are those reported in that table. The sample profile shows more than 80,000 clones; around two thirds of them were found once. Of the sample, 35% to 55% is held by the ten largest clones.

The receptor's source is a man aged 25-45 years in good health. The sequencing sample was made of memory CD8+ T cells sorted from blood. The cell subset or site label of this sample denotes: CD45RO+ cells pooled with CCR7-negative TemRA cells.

The nucleotides are TGTGCCAGCAGTCGTGGAGCCGACTACGAGCAGTACTTC. Its amino acids are CASSRGADYEQYF. The rearrangement joined TRBV25-1 to TRBJ2-7, with an unclear D gene assignment. CDR1 and CDR2, looked up from the germline V gene, are MGHDK and SYGVNS. The germline ends are 11 bases apart after V is trimmed by 5 bases and J by 3 bases. The CDR3, from cysteine to phenylalanine, totals 13 residues. CDR3 DNA is the only sequence kept; it has 39 bases, read in frame from the first base.